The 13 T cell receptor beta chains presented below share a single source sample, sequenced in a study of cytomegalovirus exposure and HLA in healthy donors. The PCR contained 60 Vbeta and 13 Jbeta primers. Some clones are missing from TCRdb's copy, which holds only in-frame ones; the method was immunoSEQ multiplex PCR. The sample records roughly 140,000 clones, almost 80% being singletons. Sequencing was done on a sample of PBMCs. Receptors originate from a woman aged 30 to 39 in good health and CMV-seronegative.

CDR3 bases: TGTGCCAGCAGCCCACGGGGTGGAGAGACCCAGTACTTC. Amino acid sequence: CASSPRGGETQYF. V usage is TRBV5-6 and J usage is TRBJ2-5, with a weak D call TRBD2 (5 bases). In germline, CDR1 is SGHDT, CDR2 YYEEEE. This CDR3 has 13 residues. V was trimmed by 4 bases and J by 4 bases, leaving 11 bases between them. Combining the CDR3 with reference TRBV5-6 and TRBJ2-5 gives the whole variable domain DAGVTQSPTHLIKTRGQQVTLRCSPKSGHDTVSWYQQALGQGPQFIFQYYEEEERQRGNFPDRFSGHQFPNYSSELNVNALLLGDSALYLCASSPRGGETQYFGPGTRLLVL.

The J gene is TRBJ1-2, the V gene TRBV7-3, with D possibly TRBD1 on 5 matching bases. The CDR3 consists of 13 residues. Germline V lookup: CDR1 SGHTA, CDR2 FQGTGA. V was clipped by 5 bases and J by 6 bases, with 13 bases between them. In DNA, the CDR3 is TGTGCCAGCAGCACTAACGGGGGGGATGGCTACACCTTC. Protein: CASSTNGGDGYTF.

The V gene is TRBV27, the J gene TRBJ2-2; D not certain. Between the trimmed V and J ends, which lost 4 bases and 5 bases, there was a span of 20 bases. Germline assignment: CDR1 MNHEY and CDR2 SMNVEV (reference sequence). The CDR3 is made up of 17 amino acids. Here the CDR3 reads CASSSPRFWSRTGELFF. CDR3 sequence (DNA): TGTGCCAGCAGTTCCCCCCGGTTTTGGAGTCGGACCGGGGAGCTGTTTTTT.

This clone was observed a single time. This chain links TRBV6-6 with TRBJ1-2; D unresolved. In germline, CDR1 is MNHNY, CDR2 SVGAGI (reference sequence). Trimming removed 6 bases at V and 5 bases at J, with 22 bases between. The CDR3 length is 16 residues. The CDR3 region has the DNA TGTGCCAGCAGCCAACCCAGTGCCGCTGATAATTATGGCTACACCTTC. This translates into CASSQPSAADNYGYTF.

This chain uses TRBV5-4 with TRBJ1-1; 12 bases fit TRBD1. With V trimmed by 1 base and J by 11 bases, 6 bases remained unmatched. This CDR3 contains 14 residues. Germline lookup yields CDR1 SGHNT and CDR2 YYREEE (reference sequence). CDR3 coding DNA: TGTGCCAGCAGCTTGACGGGACAGGGGGCTCCGGCTTTCTTT. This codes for CASSLTGQGAPAFF. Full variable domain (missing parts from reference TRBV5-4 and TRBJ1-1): ETGVTQSPTHLIKTRGQQVTLRCSSQSGHNTVSWYQQALGQGPQFIFQYYREEENGRGNFPPRFSGLQFPNYSSELNVNALELDDSALYLCASSLTGQGAPAFFGQGTRLTVV.

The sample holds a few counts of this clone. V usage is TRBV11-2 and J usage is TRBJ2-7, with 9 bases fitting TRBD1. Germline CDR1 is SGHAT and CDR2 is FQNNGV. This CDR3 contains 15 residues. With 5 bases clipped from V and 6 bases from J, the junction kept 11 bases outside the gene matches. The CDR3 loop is CASSPGTGLFVEQYF. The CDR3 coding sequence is TGTGCCAGCAGCCCCGGGACAGGGCTCTTTGTCGAGCAGTACTTC.

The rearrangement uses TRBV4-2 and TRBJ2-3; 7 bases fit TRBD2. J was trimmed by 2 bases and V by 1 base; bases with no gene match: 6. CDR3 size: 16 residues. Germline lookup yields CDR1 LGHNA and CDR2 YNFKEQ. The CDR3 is CASSQAASGFTDTQYF. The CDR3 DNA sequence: TGTGCCAGCAGCCAAGCGGCTAGCGGATTCACAGATACGCAGTATTTT.

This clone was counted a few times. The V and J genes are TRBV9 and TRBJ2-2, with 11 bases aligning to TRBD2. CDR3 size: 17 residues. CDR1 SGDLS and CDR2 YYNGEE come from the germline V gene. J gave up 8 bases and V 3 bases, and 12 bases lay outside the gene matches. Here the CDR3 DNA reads TGTGCCAGCAGCGCCGCCGGGACTAGCGGAACGAGGGGGGAGCTGTTTTTT. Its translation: CASSAAGTSGTRGELFF.

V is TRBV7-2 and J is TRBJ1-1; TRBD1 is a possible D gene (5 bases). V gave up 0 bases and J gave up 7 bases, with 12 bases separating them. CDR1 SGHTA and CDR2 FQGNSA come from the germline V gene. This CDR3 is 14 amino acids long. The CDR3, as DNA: TGTGCCAGCAGCTTAGCTAGGGGATTAAATGAAGCTTTCTTT. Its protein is CASSLARGLNEAFF.

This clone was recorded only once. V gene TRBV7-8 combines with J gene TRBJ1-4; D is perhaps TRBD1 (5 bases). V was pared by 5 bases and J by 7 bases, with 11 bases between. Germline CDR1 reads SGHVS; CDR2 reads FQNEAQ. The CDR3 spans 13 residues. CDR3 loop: CASSLDSFEKLFF. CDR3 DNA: TGTGCCAGCAGCCTTGACAGTTTTGAAAAACTGTTTTTT.

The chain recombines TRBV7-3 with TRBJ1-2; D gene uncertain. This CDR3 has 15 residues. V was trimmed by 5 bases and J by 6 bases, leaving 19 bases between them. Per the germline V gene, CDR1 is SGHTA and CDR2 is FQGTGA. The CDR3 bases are TGTGCCAGCAGCGCAAAGGGAGCGTACATCGATGGCTACACCTTC. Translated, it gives CASSAKGAYIDGYTF.

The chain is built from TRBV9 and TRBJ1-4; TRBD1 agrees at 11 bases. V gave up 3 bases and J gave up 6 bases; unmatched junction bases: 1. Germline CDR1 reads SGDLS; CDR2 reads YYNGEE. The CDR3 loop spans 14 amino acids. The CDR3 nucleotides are TGTGCCAGCAGCGGGACAGGGGGCGATGAAAAACTGTTTTTT. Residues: CASSGTGGDEKLFF.

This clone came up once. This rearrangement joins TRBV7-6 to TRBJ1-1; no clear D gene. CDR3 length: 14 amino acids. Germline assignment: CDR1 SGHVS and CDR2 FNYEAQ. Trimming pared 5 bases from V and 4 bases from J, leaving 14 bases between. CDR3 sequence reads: CASSAPGGSTEAFF. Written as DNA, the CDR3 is TGTGCCAGCAGCGCGCCGGGCGGGTCCACTGAAGCTTTCTTT. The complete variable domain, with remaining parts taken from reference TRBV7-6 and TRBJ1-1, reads GAGVSQSPRYKVTKRGQDVALRCDPISGHVSLYWYRQALGQGPEFLTYFNYEAQQDKSGLPNDRFSAERPEGSISTLTIQRTEQRDSAMYRCASSAPGGSTEAFFGQGTRLTVV.